This TCR beta chain was recovered during a study of human T cells and chemical hapten exposure. The V and J ends lost 3 bases and 6 bases respectively, with 20 bases between them. The germline CDR1 and CDR2 sequences are KGHSH and LQKENI. This CDR3 spans 16 amino acids. The time point is: pre-sensitization, week 0. Treatment meaning: therapeutic diphenylcyclopropenone sensitization with weekly scalp DPC. TCRdb ran MiXCR on the RACE reads and lists one entry per CDR3 protein. The sample holds tens of thousands of distinct CDR3 sequences; 9.5% to 12% are singletons and the top ten take approximately 5%. Overall study results and limits: Because all patients had alopecia, their immune responses might differ from healthy ones.

Points on this clonotype: The target antigen is unknown.

Sequences were derived from whole blood, sampled in connection with sensitization to the hapten diphenylcyclopropenone (DPC). The chain carries TRBV18 and TRBJ1-1; D is uncertain. This receptor was obtained from a woman aged 45-65 years with alopecia areata. Some clones in this sample may be carry-over from other donors' samples. The CDR3: CASSPQHHSEGAEAFF. The CDR3 nucleotides are TGTGCCAGCTCACCCCAGCATCACAGTGAAGGAGCTGAAGCTTTCTTT.